What follows describes a single T cell receptor (beta chain). The antigen is not known. CDR3 length equals 14 residues. V dropped 0 bases and J dropped 0 bases, with 6 bases sitting between them. Looked up from germline, CDR1 is SGDLS and CDR2 is YYNGEE. The PCR ran on 60 Vbeta and 13 Jbeta primers. Clones were read by immunoSEQ multiplex PCR, and TCRdb kept only the in-frame ones, dropping some. The profile covers fewer than 130,000 clones, with 80% to 85% appearing a single time and just under 3% taken by the ten largest. The sample originates from a study of cytomegalovirus exposure and HLA in healthy donors. Whole-study results and caveats: Reported performance of the classifier showed diagnosis of cytomegalovirus status with high specificity and sensitivity. Most subjects had HLA-A and HLA-B alleles reportedly predicted accurately by TCR beta sequences. A later analysis linked a missense DCLRE1C variant to TCR beta V- and J-gene trimming. It was 150 to 200 TCR beta chains that were listed as cytomegalovirus-associated.

Sequences were obtained from PBMCs. The V and J genes are TRBV9 and TRBJ2-5; D unresolved. This TCR derives from a woman in her sixties or seventies in good health and CMV-seropositive. The CDR3 loop reads CASSVGVNQETQYF. For the CDR3, the DNA is TGTGCCAGCAGCGTAGGAGTGAACCAAGAGACCCAGTACTTC.